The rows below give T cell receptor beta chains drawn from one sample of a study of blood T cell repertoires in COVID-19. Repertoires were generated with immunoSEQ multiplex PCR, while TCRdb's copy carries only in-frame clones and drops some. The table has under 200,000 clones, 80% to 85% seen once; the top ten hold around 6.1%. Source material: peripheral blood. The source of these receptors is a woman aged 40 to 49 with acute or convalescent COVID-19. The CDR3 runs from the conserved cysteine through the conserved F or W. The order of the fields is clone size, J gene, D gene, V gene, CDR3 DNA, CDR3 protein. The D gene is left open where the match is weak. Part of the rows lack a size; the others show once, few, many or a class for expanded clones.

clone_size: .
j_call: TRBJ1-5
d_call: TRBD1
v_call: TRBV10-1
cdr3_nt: TGCGCCAGCAGCGACAAACAGGGGGTTGGTCAGCCCCAGCATTTT
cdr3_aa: CASSDKQGVGQPQHF

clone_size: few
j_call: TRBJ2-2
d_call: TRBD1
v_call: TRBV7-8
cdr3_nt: TGTGCCAGCAGCTCCCCTCGCCGGGACAGGGGTCACAAAGTTAACACCGGGGAGCTGTTTTTT
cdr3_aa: CASSSPRRDRGHKVNTGELFF

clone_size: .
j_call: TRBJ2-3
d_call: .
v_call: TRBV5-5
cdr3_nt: TGTGCCAGCACCCCCCAGGGCGTTGGTGGTTCTGATACGCAGTATTTT
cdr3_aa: CASTPQGVGGSDTQYF

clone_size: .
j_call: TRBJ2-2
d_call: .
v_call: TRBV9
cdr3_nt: TGTGCCAGCAGCGCACGTAGCACCGGGGAGCTGTTTTTT
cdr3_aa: CASSARSTGELFF

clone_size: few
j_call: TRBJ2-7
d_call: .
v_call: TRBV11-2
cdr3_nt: TGTGCCAGCAGCCAGGGGGGAGCCTTCTCCTACGAGCAGTACTTC
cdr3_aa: CASSQGGAFSYEQYF

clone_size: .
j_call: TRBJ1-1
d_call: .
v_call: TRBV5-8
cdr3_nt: TGTGCCAGCAGCGTCCAGTGGAACACTGAAGCTTTCTTT
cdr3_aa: CASSVQWNTEAFF

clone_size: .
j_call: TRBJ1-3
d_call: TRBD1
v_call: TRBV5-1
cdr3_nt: TGCGCCAGCAGCTTGGGACCAGGGGGCTCGTTGGGAAACACCATATATTTT
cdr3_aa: CASSLGPGGSLGNTIYF

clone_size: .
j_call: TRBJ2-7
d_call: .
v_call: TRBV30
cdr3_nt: TGTGCCCTGGGGGGGCACGAGCAGTACTTC
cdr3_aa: CALGGHEQYF

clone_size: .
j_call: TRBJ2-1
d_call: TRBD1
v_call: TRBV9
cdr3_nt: TGTGCCAGCAGCCCGGGACAGGATCCCTACAATGAGCAGTTCTTC
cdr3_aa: CASSPGQDPYNEQFF

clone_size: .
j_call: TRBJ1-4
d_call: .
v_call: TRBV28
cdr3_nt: TGTGCCAGCAGTTTATGGGGGAGAAACAATGAAAAACTGTTTTTT
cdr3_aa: CASSLWGRNNEKLFF

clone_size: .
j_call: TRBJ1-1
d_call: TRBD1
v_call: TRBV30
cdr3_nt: TGTGCCTGGAGATCGGGACAGTTGAACACTGAAGCTTTCTTT
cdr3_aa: CAWRSGQLNTEAFF

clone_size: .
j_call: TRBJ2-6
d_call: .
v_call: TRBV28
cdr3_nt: TGTGCCAGCAGTTTACAGGGGTGGTCTGGGGCCAACGTCCTGACTTTC
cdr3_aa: CASSLQGWSGANVLTF

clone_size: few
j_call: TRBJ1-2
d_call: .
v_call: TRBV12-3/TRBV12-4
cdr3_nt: TGTGCCAGCAGTTTAAAGGGGGTGGACTACACCTTC
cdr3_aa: CASSLKGVDYTF

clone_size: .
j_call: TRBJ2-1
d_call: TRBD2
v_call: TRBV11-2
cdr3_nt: TGTGCCAGCAGCACAGAGCGGGAGTCCTACAATGAGCAGTTCTTC
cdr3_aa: CASSTERESYNEQFF

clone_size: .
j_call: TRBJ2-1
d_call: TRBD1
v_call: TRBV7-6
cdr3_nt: TGTGCCAGCAGCTTACAGGGGGCGAGGAATGAGCAGTTCTTC
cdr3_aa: CASSLQGARNEQFF

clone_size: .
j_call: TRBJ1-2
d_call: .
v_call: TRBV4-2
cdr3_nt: TGTGCCAGCAGCCAAGCTCGAGAGGGAGGCTACACCTTC
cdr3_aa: CASSQAREGGYTF

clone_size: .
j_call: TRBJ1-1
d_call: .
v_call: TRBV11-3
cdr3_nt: TGTGCCAGCAGCTCACGGGGTGGGAACACTGAAGCTTTCTTT
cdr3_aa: CASSSRGGNTEAFF

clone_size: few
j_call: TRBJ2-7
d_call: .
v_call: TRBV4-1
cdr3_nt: TGCGCCAGCAGCCAAGAGGCCAGCGCTCCCTACGAGCAGTACTTC
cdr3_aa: CASSQEASAPYEQYF

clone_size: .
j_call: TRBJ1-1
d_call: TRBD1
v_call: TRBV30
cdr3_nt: TGTGCCTGGACCGCCTCCGCGACAGGGGAAGCTTTCTTT
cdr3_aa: CAWTASATGEAFF

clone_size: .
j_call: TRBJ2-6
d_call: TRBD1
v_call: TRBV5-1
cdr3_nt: TGCGCCAGCAGCGGTGACAGGGCAGGATCCGGGGCCAACGTCCTGACTTTC
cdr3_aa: CASSGDRAGSGANVLTF

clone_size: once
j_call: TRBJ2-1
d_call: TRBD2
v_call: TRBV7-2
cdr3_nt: TGTGCCAGCAGCTCCCGGACTAGCGGGGGTAATGAGCAGTTCTTC
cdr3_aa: CASSSRTSGGNEQFF

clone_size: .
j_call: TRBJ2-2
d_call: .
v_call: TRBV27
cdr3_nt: TGTGCCAGCACCCGTCGAGGGGGAACCCCCGGGGAGCTGTTTTTT
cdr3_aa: CASTRRGGTPGELFF

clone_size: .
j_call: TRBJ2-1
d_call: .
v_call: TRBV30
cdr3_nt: TGTGCCTGGAATCCCATGCTAGCGTTCGTAAATGAGCAGTTCTTC
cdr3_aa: CAWNPMLAFVNEQFF

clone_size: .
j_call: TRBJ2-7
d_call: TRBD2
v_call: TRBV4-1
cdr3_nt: TGCGCCAGCAGCCAGACTCAGCGGGAAAATTACGAGCAGTACTTC
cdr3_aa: CASSQTQRENYEQYF

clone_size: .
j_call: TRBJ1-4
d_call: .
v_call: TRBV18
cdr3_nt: TGTGCCAGCTCACCTGGGGGAGGAAAACTGTTTTTT
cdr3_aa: CASSPGGGKLFF

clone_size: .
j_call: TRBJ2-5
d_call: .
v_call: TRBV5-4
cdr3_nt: TGTGCCAGCAGCTTGGATGCGGGGACCCAGGAGACCCAGTACTTC
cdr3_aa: CASSLDAGTQETQYF

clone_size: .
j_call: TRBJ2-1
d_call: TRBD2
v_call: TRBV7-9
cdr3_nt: TGTGCCAGCAGCTTGGGGGCCTTAGCGGGAGGTCGCAATGAGCAGTTCTTC
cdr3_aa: CASSLGALAGGRNEQFF

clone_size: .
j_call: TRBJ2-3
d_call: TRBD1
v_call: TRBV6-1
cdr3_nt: TGTGCCAGCAGTGAAGGGACAGGGGGCACAGATACGCAGTATTTT
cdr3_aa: CASSEGTGGTDTQYF

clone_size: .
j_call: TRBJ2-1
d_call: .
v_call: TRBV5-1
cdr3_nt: TGCGCCAGCAGCTTGGCGCTACTCGTCAACAATGAGCAGTTCTTC
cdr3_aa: CASSLALLVNNEQFF

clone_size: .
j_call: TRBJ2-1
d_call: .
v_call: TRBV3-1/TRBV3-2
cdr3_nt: TGTGCCAGCAGCCGACTTCGGCACTACAATGAGCAGTTCTTC
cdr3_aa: CASSRLRHYNEQFF

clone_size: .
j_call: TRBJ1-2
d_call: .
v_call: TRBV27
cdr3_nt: TGTGCCAGCGGTCGGGGGGCGGTGGGCTACACCTTC
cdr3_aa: CASGRGAVGYTF

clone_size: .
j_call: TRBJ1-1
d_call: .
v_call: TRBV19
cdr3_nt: TGTGCCAGTAGGAACATTATGAACACTGAAGCTTTCTTT
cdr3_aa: CASRNIMNTEAFF

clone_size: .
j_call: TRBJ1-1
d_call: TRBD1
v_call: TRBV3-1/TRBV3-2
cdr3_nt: TGTGCCAGCAGCCTCGGACAGGGGGGGACTGAAGCTTTCTTT
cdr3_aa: CASSLGQGGTEAFF

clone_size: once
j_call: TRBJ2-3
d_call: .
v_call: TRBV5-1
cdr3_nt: TGCGCCAGCAGCTTATCTCAGGGGTGGGGCACAGATACGCAGTATTTT
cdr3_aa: CASSLSQGWGTDTQYF

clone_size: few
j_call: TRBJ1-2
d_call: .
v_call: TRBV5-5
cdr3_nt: TGTGCCAGCAGTACGCTTGGCACAGGCGGCTATGGCTACACCTTC
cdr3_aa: CASSTLGTGGYGYTF

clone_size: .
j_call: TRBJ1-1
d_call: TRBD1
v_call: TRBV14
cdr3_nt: TGTGCCAGCAGCCACCGCCTGGGACAGGATGACACTGAAGCTTTCTTT
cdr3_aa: CASSHRLGQDDTEAFF

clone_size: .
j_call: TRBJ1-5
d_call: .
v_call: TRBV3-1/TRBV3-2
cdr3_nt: TGTGCCAGCAGCCAAGGCGGGACCCCCAATCAGCCCCAGCATTTT
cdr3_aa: CASSQGGTPNQPQHF

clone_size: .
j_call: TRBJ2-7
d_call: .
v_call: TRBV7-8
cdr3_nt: TGTGCCAGCAGCTTAGCGGAGGTCTACGAGCAGTACTTC
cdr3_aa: CASSLAEVYEQYF

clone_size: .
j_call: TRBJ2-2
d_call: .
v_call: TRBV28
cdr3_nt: TGTGCCAGCAGTTTAGCGAGGAACACCGGGGAGCTGTTTTTT
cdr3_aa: CASSLARNTGELFF

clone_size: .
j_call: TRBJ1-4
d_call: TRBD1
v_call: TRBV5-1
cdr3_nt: TGCGCCAGCAGTGGCAGGGGGAACGAAAAACTGTTTTTT
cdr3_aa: CASSGRGNEKLFF

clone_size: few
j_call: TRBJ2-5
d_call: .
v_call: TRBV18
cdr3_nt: TGTGCCAGCTCACCGGGGCGGGGAGGCGAGACCCAGTACTTC
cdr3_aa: CASSPGRGGETQYF

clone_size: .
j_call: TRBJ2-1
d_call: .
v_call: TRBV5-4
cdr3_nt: TGTGCCAGCAGCATATCCCCTACCGCTAGCAATGAGCAGTTCTTC
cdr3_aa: CASSISPTASNEQFF

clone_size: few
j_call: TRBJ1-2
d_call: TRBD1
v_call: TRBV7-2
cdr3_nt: TGTGCCAGCAGCTTTGGGGGACAGGGGGTCTATGGCTACACCTTC
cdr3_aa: CASSFGGQGVYGYTF

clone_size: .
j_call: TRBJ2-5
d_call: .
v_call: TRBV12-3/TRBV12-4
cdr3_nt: TGTGCCAGCAGTTTAGGGCAGACCCAGTACTTC
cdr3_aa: CASSLGQTQYF

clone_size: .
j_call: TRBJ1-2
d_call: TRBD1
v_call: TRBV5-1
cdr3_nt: TGCGCCAGCAGCTCAGGCCCGGGACAGATCTATGGCTACACCTTC
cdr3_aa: CASSSGPGQIYGYTF

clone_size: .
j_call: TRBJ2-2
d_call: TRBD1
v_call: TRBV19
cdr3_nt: TGTGCCAGTTCAAGGGACAGCTACACCGGGGAGCTGTTTTTT
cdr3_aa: CASSRDSYTGELFF

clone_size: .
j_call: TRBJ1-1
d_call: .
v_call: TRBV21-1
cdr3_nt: TGTGCCAGCAGCAAAGGGAGCACCGGGACAGGGGTTGAACTGAACACTGAAGCTTTCTTT
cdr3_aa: CASSKGSTGTGVELNTEAFF

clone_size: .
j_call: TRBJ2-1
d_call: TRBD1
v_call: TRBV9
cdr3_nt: TGTGCCAGCAGCCGGGACAGGGTATACAATGAGCAGTTCTTC
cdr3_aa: CASSRDRVYNEQFF

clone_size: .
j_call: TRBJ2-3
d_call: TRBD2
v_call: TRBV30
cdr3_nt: TGTGCCTGGAGCTCGGGACTAAGCTGGGGAGATACGCAGTATTTT
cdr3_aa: CAWSSGLSWGDTQYF

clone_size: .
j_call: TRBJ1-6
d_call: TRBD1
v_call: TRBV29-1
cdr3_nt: TGCAGCCCTCGGGACAGGCCGAAAGTATTGGATAATTCACCCCTCCACTTT
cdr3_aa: CSPRDRPKVLDNSPLHF

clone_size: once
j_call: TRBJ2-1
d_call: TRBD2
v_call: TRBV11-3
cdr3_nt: TGTGCCAGCAGCCACCAAGGCGGGAGCTCCTACAATGAGCAGTTCTTC
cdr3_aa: CASSHQGGSSYNEQFF

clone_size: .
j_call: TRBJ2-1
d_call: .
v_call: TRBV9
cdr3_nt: TGTGCCAGCAGCGTACAAGAGGACCGAACAGGTGAGCAGTTCTTC
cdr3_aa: CASSVQEDRTGEQFF

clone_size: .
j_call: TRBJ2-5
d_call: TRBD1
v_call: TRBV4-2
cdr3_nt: TGTGCCAGCAGCTCCCGGACAGGTGTGGGGGAGACCCAGTACTTC
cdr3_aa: CASSSRTGVGETQYF

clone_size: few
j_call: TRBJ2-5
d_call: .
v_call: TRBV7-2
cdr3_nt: TGTGCCAGCAGCTGGGCGGGTCGGGATCAAGAGACCCAGTACTTC
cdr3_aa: CASSWAGRDQETQYF

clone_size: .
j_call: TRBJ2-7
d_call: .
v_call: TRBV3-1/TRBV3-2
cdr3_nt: TGTGCCAGCAGCCAAGATTGGGGAAGTGGACAGTCCTACGAGCAGTACTTC
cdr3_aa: CASSQDWGSGQSYEQYF

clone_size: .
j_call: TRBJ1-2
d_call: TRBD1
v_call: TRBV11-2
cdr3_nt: TGTGCCAGCAGCTTCGACAGGGGTGGCTATGGCTACACCTTC
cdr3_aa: CASSFDRGGYGYTF

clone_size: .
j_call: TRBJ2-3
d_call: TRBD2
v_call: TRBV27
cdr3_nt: TGTGCCAGCAGTGCGGGGACTAGCGGGGGGGCAGCAGATACGCAGTATTTT
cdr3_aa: CASSAGTSGGAADTQYF

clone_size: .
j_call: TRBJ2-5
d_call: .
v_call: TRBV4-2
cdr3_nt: TGTGCCAGCAGCCAAGCAGGGCCGGGAGAGACCCAGTACTTC
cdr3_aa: CASSQAGPGETQYF